The 10 T cell receptor beta chains below all came from one sample that was sequenced in a study of blood T cell repertoires in COVID-19 (dated by TCRdb to the early 2020s). Receptor libraries were prepared by the immunoSEQ multiplex PCR assay. Held by TCRdb, this immuneACCESS table contains in-frame sequences only and omits some clones. Under half of the omission traces to an unresolved V gene where checked; the cause of the rest is unknown. Recorded for this sample are 400,000 to 550,000 clones; 80% to 90% of them occurred a single time. The biggest ten clones account for 4.3% of the sample. The sample was peripheral blood. The receptors were sampled from a young woman with acute or convalescent COVID-19.

This rearrangement joins TRBV19 to TRBJ1-2, with D unresolved. Germline V gene data show CDR1 as LNHDA and CDR2 as SQIVND (reference sequence). Trimming removed 5 bases from V and 3 bases from J, with 16 bases in between. The CDR3 contains 15 residues. The CDR3 region is CASSVDSVTYYGYTF. CDR3 nucleotide sequence: TGTGCCAGTAGTGTCGACTCGGTGACGTACTATGGCTACACCTTC. The full variable domain, its missing parts supplied by reference TRBV19 and TRBJ1-2, is DGGITQSPKYLFRKEGQNVTLSCEQNLNHDAMYWYRQDPGQGLRLIYYSQIVNDFQKGDIAEGYSVSREKKESFPLTVTSAQKNPTAFYLCASSVDSVTYYGYTFGSGTRLTVV.

This sequence joins TRBV2 and TRBJ2-3; TRBD2 matches at 8 bases. The germline V gene encodes CDR1 SNHLY and CDR2 FYNNEI. The CDR3 consists of 14 residues. V was clipped by 9 bases and J by 0 bases; unmatched bases: 5. The CDR3 DNA reads TGTGCCAGTCTGAGCGGGGGAAGCACAGATACGCAGTATTTT. Its protein is CASLSGGSTDTQYF.

The rearrangement links TRBV6-5 to TRBJ1-1; TRBD1 matches 7 bases. The CDR3 consists of 14 residues. CDR1 is MNHEY and CDR2 is SVGAGI in the germline V gene. V lost 2 bases, J lost 2 bases, and 2 bases stayed unmatched. The CDR3 region is CASSYGTANTEAFF. CDR3 DNA: TGTGCCAGCAGTTACGGGACAGCTAACACTGAAGCTTTCTTT.

Regarding this clone: Other nucleotide sequences from this sample produce the same CDR3. J is TRBJ2-7 and V is TRBV6-1, with unresolved D. Germline V gene lookup returns CDR1 MNHNS and CDR2 SASEGT. The CDR3 contains 13 residues. The V gene lost 3 bases and the J gene lost 2 bases, with 8 bases spanning the gap. CDR3: CASSEGLTYEQYF. The CDR3 DNA follows: TGTGCCAGCAGTGAGGGCCTGACCTACGAGCAGTACTTC.

V and J are TRBV19 and TRBJ1-1; D is unresolved. V gave up 2 bases and J gave up 4 bases, with 20 bases separating them. This CDR3 is built from 17 residues. Looked up from germline, CDR1 is LNHDA and CDR2 is SQIVND (reference sequence). CDR3 loop: CASSIRPGLFGSTEAFF. For the CDR3, the DNA is TGTGCCAGTAGTATAAGACCGGGATTGTTCGGAAGCACTGAAGCTTTCTTT.

This rearrangement joins TRBV5-5 to TRBJ2-1, with 12 bases that match TRBD2. The germline V gene has CDR1 SGHKS and CDR2 YYEKEE (reference sequence). The CDR3 covers 16 residues. The V segment lost 4 bases and the J segment 6 bases; nucleotides outside the gene matches: 8. The CDR3 DNA follows: TGTGCCAGCAGCCCTCTAACTAGCGGGGGGCCCAATGAGCAGTTCTTC. The encoded protein is CASSPLTSGGPNEQFF.

V usage is TRBV6-5 and J usage is TRBJ1-6; the D gene is possibly TRBD1 (5 bases). V lost 8 bases and J 4 bases, leaving 9 bases between the germline ends. The germline gives CDR1 MNHEY, CDR2 SVGAGI. This CDR3 comprises 13 residues. The CDR3 region has the DNA TGTGCCAGCGGTAGACAGTATAATTCACCCCTCCACTTT. Its translation: CASGRQYNSPLHF.

The chain carries TRBV6-1 and TRBJ2-7; D not certain. Trimming removed 1 base from V and 3 bases from J, with 7 bases in between. The CDR3 loop spans 13 amino acids. The germline gives CDR1 MNHNS, CDR2 SASEGT. CDR3 in DNA: TGTGCCAGCAGTGAAGTGTCAGACTACGAGCAGTACTTC. Protein sequence: CASSEVSDYEQYF.

J is TRBJ2-5 and V is TRBV5-4; D possibly corresponds to TRBD1 (6 bases). Germline V gene sequence: CDR1 SGHNT, CDR2 YYREEE (reference sequence). Trimming cost V 4 bases and J 5 bases, with 24 bases left between them. CDR3 length equals 17 residues. The CDR3 loop is CASSPATTQGLGETQYF. In DNA form, the CDR3 reads TGTGCCAGCAGCCCGGCCACAACACAGGGTCTGGGGGAGACCCAGTACTTC.

The rearrangement uses TRBV30 and TRBJ1-2; D is possibly TRBD1 (6 bases). Trimming pared 4 bases from V and 2 bases from J, leaving 14 bases between. Germline V CDR1 and CDR2: GTSNPN, SVGIG (reference sequence). This CDR3 has 14 amino acids. The CDR3 DNA reads TGTGCCTGGATCGGTCCGGACAGAAACTATGGCTACACCTTC. Encoded protein: CAWIGPDRNYGYTF.